This T cell receptor beta chain was obtained from a study of vaccination and CD4 T cells after COVID-19. Study in general: The interval from dose two to post-vaccine sampling had a median of roughly 70 days, and it ranged from 14 to 241.

On this clonotype: Antigen: not known. A much larger clone differs by one base, so this may be a read error.

The Oncomine TCR Beta short-read assay sequenced DNA from cultured CD4+ T cells. One entry per CDR3 protein, called by TCRdb with MiXCR from the PCR reads. The data show 15,000 to 20,000 distinct CDR3 sequences, approximately 50% seen once. This CDR3 is 14 amino acids long. With 5 bases removed from V and 0 bases from J, the gap between germline ends came to 10 bases. The treatment here: roughly 11-day PBMC culture with coronavirus spike peptide pools or control peptides (ViraFEST assay). The authors swapped half the medium for fresh IL-2 medium on days 3 and 7. The chain links TRBV12-3 or TRBV12-4 to TRBJ1-1; D ambiguous. Specimen: CD4+ T cells from blood, cultured in vitro. This receptor was taken from a human donor who had recovered from COVID-19. The chain's CDR3 is CASSPHLMNTEAFF. The CDR3 nucleotides are TGTGCCAGCAGTCCACACCTAATGAACACTGAAGCTTTCTTT.